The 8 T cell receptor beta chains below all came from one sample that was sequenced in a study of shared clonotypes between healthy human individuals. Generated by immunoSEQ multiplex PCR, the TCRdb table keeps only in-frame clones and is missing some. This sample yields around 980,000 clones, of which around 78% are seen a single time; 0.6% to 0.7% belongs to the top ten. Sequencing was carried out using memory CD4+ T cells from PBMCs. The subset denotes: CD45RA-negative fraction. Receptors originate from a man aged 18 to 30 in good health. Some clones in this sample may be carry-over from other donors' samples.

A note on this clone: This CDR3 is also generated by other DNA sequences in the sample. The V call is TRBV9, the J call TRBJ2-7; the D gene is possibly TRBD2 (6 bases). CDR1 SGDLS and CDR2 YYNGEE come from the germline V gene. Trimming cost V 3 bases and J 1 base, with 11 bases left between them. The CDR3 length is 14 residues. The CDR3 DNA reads TGTGCCAGCAGCGCCAGGGACTCATCCTACGAGCAGTACTTC. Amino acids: CASSARDSSYEQYF.

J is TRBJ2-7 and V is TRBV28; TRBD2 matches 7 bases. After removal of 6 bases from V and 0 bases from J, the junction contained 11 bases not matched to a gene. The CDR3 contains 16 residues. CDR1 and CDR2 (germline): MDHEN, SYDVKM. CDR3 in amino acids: CASRDSSGGSSYEQYF. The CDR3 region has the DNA TGTGCCAGCAGAGACTCTAGCGGAGGAAGCTCCTACGAGCAGTACTTC.

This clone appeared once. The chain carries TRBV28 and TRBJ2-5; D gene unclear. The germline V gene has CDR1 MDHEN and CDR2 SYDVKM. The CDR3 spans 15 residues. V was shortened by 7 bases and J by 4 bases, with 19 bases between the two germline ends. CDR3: CASKTITRRPETQYF. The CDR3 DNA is TGTGCCAGCAAGACAATTACCAGGCGCCCAGAGACCCAGTACTTC.

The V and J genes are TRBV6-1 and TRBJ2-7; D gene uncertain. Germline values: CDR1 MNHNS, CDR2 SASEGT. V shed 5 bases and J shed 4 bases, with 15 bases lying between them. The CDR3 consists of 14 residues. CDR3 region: CASSIRAPRYEQYF. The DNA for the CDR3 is TGTGCCAGCAGTATCCGGGCCCCCCGATACGAGCAGTACTTC.

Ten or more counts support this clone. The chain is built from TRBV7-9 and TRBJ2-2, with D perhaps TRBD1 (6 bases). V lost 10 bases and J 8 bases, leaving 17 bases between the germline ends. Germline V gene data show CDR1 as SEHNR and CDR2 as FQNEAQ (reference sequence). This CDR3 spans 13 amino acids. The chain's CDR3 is CATQQGNYGELFF. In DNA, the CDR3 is TGTGCCACGCAGCAGGGGAATTATGGGGAGCTGTTTTTT.

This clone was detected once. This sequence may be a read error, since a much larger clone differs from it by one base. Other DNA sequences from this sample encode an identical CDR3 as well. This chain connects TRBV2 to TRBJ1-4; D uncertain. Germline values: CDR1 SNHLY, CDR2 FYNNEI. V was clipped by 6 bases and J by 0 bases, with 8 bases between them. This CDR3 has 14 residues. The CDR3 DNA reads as TGTGCCAGCAGCCAAGAAGCAACTAATGAAAAACTGTTTTTT. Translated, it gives CASSQEATNEKLFF.

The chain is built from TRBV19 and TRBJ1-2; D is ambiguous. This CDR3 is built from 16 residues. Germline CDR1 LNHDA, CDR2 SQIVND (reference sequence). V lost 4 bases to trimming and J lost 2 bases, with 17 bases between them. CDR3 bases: TGTGCCAGTAGTACCCATACAGCCCTACTAAACTATGGCTACACCTTC. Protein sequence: CASSTHTALLNYGYTF.

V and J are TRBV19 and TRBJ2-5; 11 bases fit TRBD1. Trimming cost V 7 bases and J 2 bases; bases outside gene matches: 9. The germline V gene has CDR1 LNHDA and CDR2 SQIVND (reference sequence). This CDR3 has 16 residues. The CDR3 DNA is TGTGCCAGTAAAAGGGGGACAGGGGGGCCTCAAGAGACCCAGTACTTC. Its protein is CASKRGTGGPQETQYF.